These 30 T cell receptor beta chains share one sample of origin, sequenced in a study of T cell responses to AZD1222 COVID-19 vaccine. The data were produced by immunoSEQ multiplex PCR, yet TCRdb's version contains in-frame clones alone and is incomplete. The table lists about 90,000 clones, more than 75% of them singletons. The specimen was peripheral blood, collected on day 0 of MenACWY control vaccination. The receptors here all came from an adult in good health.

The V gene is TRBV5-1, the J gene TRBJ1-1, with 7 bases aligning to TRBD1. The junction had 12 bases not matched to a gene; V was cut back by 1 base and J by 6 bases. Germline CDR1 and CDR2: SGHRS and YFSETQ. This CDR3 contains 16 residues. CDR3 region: CASSLYRDRVGAEAFF. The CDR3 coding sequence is TGCGCCAGCAGCTTGTACCGCGACAGGGTGGGGGCTGAAGCTTTCTTT. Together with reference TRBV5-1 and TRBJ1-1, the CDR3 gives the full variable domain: KAGVTQTPRYLIKTRGQQVTLSCSPISGHRSVSWYQQTPGQGLQFLFEYFSETQRNKGNFPGRFSGRQFSNSRSEMNVSTLELGDSALYLCASSLYRDRVGAEAFFGQGTRLTVV.

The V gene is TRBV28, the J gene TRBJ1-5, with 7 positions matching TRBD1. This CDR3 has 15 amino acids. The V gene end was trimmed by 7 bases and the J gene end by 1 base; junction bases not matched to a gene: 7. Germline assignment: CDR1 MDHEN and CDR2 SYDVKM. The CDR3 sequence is CASIRVTGSNQPQHF. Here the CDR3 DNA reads TGTGCCAGCATCAGGGTGACAGGGAGCAATCAGCCCCAGCATTTT.

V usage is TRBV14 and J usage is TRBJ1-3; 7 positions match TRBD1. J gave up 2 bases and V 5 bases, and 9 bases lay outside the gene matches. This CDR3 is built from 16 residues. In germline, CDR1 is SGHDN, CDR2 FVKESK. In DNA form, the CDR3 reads TGTGCCAGCAGCGCCGTGGCAGGGGGAACTGGAAACACCATATATTTT. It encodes CASSAVAGGTGNTIYF. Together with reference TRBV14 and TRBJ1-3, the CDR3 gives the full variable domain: EAGVTQFPSHSVIEKGQTVTLRCDPISGHDNLYWYRRVMGKEIKFLLHFVKESKQDESGMPNNRFLAERTGGTYSTLKVQPAELEDSGVYFCASSAVAGGTGNTIYFGEGSWLTVV.

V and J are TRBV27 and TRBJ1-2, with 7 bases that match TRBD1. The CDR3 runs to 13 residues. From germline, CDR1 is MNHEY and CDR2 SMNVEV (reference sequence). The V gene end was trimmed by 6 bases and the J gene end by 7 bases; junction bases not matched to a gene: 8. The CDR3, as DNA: TGTGCCAGCAGGGAGGACAGGAGGAGTGGCTACACCTTC. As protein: CASREDRRSGYTF.

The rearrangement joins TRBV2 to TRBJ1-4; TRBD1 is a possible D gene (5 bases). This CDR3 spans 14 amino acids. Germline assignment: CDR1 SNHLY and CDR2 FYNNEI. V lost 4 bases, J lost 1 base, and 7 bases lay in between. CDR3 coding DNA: TGTGCCAGCAGTGGGGACGTAACTAATGAAAAACTGTTTTTT. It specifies CASSGDVTNEKLFF.

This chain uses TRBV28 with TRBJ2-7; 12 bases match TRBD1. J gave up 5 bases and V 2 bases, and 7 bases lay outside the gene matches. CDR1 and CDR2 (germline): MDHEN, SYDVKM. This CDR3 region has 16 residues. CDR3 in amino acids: CASSLPGDRGRDEQYF. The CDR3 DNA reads TGTGCCAGCAGTTTACCGGGGGACAGGGGGCGAGACGAGCAGTACTTC.

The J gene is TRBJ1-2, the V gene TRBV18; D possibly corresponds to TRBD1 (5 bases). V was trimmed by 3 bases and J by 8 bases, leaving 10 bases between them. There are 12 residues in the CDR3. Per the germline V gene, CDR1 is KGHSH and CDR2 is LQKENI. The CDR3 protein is CASSPRDGGYTF. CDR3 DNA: TGTGCCAGCTCACCCCGGGACGGGGGCTACACCTTC.

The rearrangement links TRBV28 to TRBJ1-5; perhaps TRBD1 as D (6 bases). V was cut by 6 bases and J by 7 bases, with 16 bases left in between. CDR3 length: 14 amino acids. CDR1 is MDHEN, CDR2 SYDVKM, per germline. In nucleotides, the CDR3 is TGTGCCAGCAGCAAGGTTCAGGGGCGGCAGCCCCAGCATTTT. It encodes CASSKVQGRQPQHF.

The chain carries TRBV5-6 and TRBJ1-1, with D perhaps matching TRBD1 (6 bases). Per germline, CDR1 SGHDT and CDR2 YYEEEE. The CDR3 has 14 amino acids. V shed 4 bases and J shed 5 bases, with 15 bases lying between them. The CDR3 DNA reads TGTGCCAGCAGCCCGAGGAGGGGGGAAACTGAAGCTTTCTTT. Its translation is CASSPRRGETEAFF.

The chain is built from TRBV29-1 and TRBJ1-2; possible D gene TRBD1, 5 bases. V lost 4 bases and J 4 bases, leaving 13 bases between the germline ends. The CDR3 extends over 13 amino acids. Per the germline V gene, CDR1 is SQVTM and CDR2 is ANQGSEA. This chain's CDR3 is CSVVHGGSYGYTF. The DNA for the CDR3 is TGCAGCGTTGTTCACGGGGGAAGCTATGGCTACACCTTC.

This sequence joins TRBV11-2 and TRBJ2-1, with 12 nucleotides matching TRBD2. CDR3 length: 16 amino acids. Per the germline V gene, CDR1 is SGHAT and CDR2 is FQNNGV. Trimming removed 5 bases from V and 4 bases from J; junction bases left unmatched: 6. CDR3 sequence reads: CASSRITSGGYNEQFF. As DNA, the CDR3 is TGTGCCAGCAGCCGAATAACTAGCGGGGGGTACAATGAGCAGTTCTTC.

The CDR3 coding sequence is TGCAGCGTTCGAGAGTGGGGCCAAGAGACCCAGTACTTC. Encoded protein: CSVREWGQETQYF. This rearrangement joins TRBV29-1 to TRBJ2-5; D is unclear. Looked up from germline, CDR1 is SQVTM and CDR2 is ANQGSEA. V was trimmed by 5 bases and J by 1 base, leaving 11 bases between them. This CDR3 region has 13 residues.

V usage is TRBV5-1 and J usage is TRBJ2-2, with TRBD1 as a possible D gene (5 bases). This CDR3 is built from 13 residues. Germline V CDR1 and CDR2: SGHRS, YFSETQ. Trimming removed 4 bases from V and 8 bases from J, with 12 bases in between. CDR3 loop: CASSLGAGGELFF. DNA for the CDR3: TGCGCCAGCAGCCTCGGAGCAGGGGGGGAGCTGTTTTTT.

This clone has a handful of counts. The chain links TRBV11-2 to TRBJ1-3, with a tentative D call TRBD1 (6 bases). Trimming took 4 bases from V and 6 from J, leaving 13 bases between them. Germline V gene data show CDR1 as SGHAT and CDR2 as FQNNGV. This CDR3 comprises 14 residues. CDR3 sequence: CASSSDRRLNTIYF. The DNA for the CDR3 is TGTGCCAGCAGCTCCGACAGGCGGTTAAACACCATATATTTT.

Written as DNA, the CDR3 is TGTGCCACTCACTCCCTCGTTATTCCCGGGACAAGGGATGGCTACACCTTC. Encoded protein: CATHSLVIPGTRDGYTF. The chain has TRBV27 and TRBJ1-2; weak D call: TRBD1 (6 bases). Per the germline V gene, CDR1 is MNHEY and CDR2 is SMNVEV (reference sequence). V lost 10 bases and J 6 bases, leaving 30 bases between the germline ends. The CDR3 has 17 amino acids.

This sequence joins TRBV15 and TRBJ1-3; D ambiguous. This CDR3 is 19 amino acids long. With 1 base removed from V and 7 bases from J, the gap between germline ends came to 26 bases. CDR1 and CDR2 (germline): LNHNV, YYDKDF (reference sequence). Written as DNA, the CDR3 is TGTGCCACCAGCAGAGGCGGCCAGAGCTTTGGAATTAAGCGGAACACCATATATTTT. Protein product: CATSRGGQSFGIKRNTIYF.

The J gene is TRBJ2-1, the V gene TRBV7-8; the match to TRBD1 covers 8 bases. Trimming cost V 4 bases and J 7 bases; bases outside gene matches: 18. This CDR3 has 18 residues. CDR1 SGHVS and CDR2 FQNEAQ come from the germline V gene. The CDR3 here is CASSSLRAGGRVVNEQFF. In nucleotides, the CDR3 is TGTGCCAGCAGCTCACTTAGGGCAGGGGGCCGAGTGGTGAATGAGCAGTTCTTC.

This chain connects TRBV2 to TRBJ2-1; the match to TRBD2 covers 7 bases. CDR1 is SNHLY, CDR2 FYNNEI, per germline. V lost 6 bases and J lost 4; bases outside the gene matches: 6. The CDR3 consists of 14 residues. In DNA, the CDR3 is TGTGCCAGCAGGGAACAGCGGGATTACAATGAGCAGTTCTTC. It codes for CASREQRDYNEQFF.

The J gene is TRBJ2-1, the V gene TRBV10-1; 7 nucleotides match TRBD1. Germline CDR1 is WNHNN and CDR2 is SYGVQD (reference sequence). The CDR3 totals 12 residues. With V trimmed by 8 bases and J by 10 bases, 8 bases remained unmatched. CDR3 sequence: CASGRDSNEQFF. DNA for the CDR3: TGCGCCAGCGGCAGGGACAGCAACGAGCAGTTCTTC.

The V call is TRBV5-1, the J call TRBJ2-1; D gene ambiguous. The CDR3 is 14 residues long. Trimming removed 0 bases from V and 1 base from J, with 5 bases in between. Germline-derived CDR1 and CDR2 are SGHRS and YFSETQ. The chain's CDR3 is CASSLVVSYNEQFF. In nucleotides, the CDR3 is TGCGCCAGCAGCTTGGTGGTATCCTACAATGAGCAGTTCTTC.

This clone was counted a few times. The CDR3 nucleotides are TGTGCCAGCAGTTCAGGGGGGAACACCGGGGAGCTGTTTTTT. Its protein product is CASSSGGNTGELFF. The chain couples TRBV28 to TRBJ2-2, with 7 positions matching TRBD1. V dropped 4 bases and J dropped 1; count of bases not matched to a gene: 0. The CDR3 runs to 14 residues. Looked up from germline, CDR1 is MDHEN and CDR2 is SYDVKM.

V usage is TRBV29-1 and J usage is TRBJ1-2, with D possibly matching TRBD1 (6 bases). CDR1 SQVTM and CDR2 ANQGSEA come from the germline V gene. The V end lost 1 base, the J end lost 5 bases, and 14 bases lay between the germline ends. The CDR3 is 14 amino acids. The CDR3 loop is CSVEAPGQIYGYTF. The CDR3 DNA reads TGCAGCGTTGAAGCCCCCGGACAGATATATGGCTACACCTTC. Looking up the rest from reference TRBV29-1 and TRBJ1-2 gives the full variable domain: SAVISQKPSRDICQRGTSLTIQCQVDSQVTMMFWYRQQPGQSLTLIATANQGSEATYESGFVIDKFPISRPNLTFSTLTVSNMSPEDSSIYLCSVEAPGQIYGYTFGSGTRLTVV.

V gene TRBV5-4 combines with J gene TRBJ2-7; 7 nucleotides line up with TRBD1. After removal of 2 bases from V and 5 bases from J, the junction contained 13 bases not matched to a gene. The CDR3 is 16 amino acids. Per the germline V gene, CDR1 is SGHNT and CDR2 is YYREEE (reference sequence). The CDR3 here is CASSFYGTAIPHEQYF. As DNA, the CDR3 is TGTGCCAGCAGCTTTTACGGGACAGCCATACCCCACGAGCAGTACTTC. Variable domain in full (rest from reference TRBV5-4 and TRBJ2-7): ETGVTQSPTHLIKTRGQQVTLRCSSQSGHNTVSWYQQALGQGPQFIFQYYREEENGRGNFPPRFSGLQFPNYSSELNVNALELDDSALYLCASSFYGTAIPHEQYFGPGTRLTVT.

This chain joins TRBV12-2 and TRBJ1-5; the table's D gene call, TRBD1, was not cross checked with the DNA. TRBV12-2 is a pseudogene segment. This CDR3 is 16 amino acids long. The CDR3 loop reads CASRLNPGQSNQPQHF. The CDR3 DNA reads TGTGCAAGTCGCTTAAATCCGGGACAGAGTAATCAGCCCCAGCATTTT.

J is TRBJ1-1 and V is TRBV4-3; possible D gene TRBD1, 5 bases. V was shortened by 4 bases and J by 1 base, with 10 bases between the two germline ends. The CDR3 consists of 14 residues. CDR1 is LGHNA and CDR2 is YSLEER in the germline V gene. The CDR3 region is CASSPSQGNTEAFF. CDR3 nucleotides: TGCGCCAGCAGCCCCAGTCAGGGGAACACTGAAGCTTTCTTT.

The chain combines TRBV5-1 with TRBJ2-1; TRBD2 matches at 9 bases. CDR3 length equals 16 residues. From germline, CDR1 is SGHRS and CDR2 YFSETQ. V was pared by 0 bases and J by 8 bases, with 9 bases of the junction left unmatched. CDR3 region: CASSLGIAGVMDEQFF. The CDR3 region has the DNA TGCGCCAGCAGCTTGGGGATAGCGGGAGTGATGGATGAGCAGTTCTTC. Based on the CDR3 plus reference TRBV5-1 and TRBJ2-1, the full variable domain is KAGVTQTPRYLIKTRGQQVTLSCSPISGHRSVSWYQQTPGQGLQFLFEYFSETQRNKGNFPGRFSGRQFSNSRSEMNVSTLELGDSALYLCASSLGIAGVMDEQFFGPGTRLTVL.

CDR3 loop: CASSQRPDSPLHF. The CDR3 coding sequence is TGTGCCAGCAGCCAACGACCTGATTCACCCCTCCACTTT. The chain recombines TRBV12-3 or TRBV12-4 with TRBJ1-6; D is ambiguous. V lost 6 bases and J 8 bases, leaving 11 bases between the germline ends. CDR3 length: 13 amino acids.

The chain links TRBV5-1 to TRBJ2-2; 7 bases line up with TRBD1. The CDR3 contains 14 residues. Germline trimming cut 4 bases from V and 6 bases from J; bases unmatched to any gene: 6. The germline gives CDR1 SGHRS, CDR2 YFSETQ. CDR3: CASSLQGLAGELFF. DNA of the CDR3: TGCGCCAGCAGCCTACAGGGGTTGGCCGGGGAGCTGTTTTTT.

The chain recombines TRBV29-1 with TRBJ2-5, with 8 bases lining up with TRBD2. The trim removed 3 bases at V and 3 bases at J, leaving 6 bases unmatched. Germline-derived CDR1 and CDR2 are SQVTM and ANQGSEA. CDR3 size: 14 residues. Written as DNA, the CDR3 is TGCAGCGTTGACCTTGTGACTAGCGAAGAGACCCAGTACTTC. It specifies CSVDLVTSEETQYF.

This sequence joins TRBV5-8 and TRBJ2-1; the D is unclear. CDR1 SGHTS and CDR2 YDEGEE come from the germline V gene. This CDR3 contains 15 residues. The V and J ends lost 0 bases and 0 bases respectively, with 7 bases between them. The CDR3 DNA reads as TGTGCCAGCAGCTTGGTTGCAAGCTCCTACAATGAGCAGTTCTTC. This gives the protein CASSLVASSYNEQFF.